This TCR beta chain originates from a study of T cells in Graves' hyperthyroidism and ophthalmopathy (dated by TCRdb to 2018 to 2020). Broadly, across the study: Peripheral blood samples were taken at initial diagnosis, before any treatment was given. To identify TCR V-J signatures that set the groups apart, the researchers used a discovery cohort of 100 patients, made up of 40 to 45 with Graves' ophthalmopathy and 57 with stable Graves' hyperthyroidism. An independent validation cohort of under 20 hyperthyroidism patients and some 15 patients who later progressed to ophthalmopathy tested prospective prediction of ophthalmopathy. The 75 to 100 discovery patients were randomly split 7:3 into training and test sets. In addition, the study compared T-cell repertoires in thyroid tissue and in blood from roughly six Graves' hyperthyroidism patients. Following sampling, methimazole starting at 30 mg daily was given to hyperthyroidism patients, and high-dose intravenous methylprednisolone was given to ophthalmopathy patients. According to the paper, TCR Vbeta CDR3 sequencing was carried out on about 140 peripheral blood samples, which came from some 41 ophthalmopathy, around 75 hyperthyroidism and approximately 17 progressor patients. Points the paper makes about the study in general: No statistical method was used to fix the sample size in advance, and group allocation was not hidden from the investigators. In validation, progression to ophthalmopathy was predicted by the model with roughly 69% sensitivity and nearly 75% specificity, a median of approximately 6.5 months before onset. A model built on a 13 V-J signature distinguished ophthalmopathy from stable hyperthyroidism, reaching about 88% sensitivity and under 84% specificity in cross-validation and 80%/75% in testing. Blood samples also contained most of the expanded thyroid clonotypes (frequency above 0.001), which suggests that blood repertoires may reflect thyroid immune responses.

The TCR beta CDR3 regions were amplified from RNA transcripts. The first round of RT-PCR for the TCR CDR3 was performed with the HTBI primer set and the Qiagen OneStep RT-PCR kit. A second multiplex PCR round built the libraries, followed by size selection and purification. Libraries were sequenced paired-end with 100 bp reads on an Illumina HiSeq2000. The original pipeline was this. SOAPnuke was used to process the raw data, removing reads that contained adapters or uncalled bases, had a mean Phred below 15, or lacked an exact match to the constant primer or identifier. High-quality paired reads were merged with COPE v1.2.5, and unique nucleotide sequences were defined as clonotypes. MiTCR v1.1 was used to align the clonotypes against IMGT TRBV, TRBD and TRBJ reference segments. The analysis included only V-J combinations with a frequency above 0.0001, which together covered around 99% of the repertoires. The TCS score was defined as the ratio of F50 (clonal expansion) to E x V (chaos), calculated using BLOSUM62-based TCRdist between CDR3 peptides within each V-J. Welch's t-statistics and random forest reduced roughly 500 V-J features to 10 to 15, which were used in a naive Bayes classifier (R e1071). Clones were called with MiXCR by TCRdb after fastp trimmed the public reads at Q25, and only in-frame beta chains were retained. Entries that share a CDR3 protein sequence are merged under the most common genes and DNA. TCRdb assigned the V and J calls; the authors' analysis was not used. The sample table shows hundreds of thousands of distinct CDR3 sequences, and 15% to 17% are seen once. The top ten clones comprise approximately 7.5% of the sample.

This clonotype appeared a few times. Its antigen is currently not known. The sample holds no much larger clone one base away, and base qualities are not on file. Stable Graves' hyperthyroidism was defined as the absence of progression to ophthalmopathy over 18 months of follow-up. Hyperthyroidism patients were aged 18 to 65 years and newly diagnosed, with disease duration of less than 2 months. Exclusion was applied to patients with uncontrolled infections, other autoimmune diseases, pregnancy or lactation. Clinical symptoms, serum thyroxine and TRAb, thyroid ultrasound, and orbital computed tomography formed the basis for the diagnoses. Ficoll-Paque density gradient centrifugation was used to isolate PBMCs from about 10 ml of fresh peripheral blood. Trizol reagent was used to extract total RNA, and RNA quality was then checked on an Agilent 2100 Bioanalyzer. Trimmed from V: 5 bases; trimmed from J: 0 bases; junction bases lacking a gene match: 6. CDR1 and CDR2 are drawn from the germline V gene: SGHRS, YFSETQ. The cysteine opens and the phenylalanine closes a CDR3 of 15 amino acids. Here the CDR3 DNA is all that survives: 45 bases in frame from base 1.

This receptor was obtained from a woman aged 18 to 35 with Graves' hyperthyroidism. What was sequenced was blood. The chain uses TRBV5-1 and TRBJ2-3; 7 bases in between match TRBD2. The base sequence is TGCGCCAGCAGTACTGCGGGAGCTAGCACAGATACGCAGTATTTT. Its amino acids are CASSTAGASTDTQYF.